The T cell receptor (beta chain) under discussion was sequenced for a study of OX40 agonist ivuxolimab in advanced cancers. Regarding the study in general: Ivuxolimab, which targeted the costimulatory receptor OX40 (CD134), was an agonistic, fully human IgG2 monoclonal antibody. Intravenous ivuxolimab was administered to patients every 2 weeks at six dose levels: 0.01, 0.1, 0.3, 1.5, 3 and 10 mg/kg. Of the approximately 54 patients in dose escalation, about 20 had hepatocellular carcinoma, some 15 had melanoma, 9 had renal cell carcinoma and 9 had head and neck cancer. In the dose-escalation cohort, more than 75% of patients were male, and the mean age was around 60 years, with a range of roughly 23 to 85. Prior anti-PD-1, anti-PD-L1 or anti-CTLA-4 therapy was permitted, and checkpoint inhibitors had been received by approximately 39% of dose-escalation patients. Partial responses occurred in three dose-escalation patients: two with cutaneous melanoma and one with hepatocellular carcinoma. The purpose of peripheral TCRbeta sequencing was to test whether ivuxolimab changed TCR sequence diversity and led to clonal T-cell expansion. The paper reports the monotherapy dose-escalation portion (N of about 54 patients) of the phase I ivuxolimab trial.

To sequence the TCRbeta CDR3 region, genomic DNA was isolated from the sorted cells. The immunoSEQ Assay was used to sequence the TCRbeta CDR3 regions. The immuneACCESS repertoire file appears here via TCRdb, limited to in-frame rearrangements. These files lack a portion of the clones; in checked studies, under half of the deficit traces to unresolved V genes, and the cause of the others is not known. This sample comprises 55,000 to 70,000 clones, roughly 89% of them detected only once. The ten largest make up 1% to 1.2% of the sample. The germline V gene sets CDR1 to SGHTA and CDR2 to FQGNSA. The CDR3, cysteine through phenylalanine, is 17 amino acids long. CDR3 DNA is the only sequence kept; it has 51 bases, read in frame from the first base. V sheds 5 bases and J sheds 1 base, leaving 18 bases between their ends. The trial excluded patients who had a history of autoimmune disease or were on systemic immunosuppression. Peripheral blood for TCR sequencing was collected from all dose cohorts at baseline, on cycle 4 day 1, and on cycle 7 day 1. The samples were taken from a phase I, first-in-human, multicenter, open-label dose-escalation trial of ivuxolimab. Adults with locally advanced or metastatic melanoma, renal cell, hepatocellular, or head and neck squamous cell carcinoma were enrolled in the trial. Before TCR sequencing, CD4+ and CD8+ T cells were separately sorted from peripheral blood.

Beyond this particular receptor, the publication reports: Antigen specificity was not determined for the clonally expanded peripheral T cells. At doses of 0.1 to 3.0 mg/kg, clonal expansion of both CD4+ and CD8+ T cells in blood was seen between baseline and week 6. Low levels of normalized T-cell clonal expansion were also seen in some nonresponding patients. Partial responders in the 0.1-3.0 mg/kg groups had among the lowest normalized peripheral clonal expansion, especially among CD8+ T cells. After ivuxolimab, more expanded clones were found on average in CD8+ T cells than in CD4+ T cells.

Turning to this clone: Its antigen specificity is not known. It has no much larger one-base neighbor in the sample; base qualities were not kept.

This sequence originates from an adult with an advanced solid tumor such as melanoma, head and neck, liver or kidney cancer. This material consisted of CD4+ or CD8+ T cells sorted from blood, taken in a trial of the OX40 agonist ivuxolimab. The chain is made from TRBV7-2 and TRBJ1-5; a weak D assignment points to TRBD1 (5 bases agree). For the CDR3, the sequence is CASSRGQGDMSNQPQHF. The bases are TGTGCCAGCAGCCGTGGCCAGGGCGATATGAGCAATCAGCCCCAGCATTTT.